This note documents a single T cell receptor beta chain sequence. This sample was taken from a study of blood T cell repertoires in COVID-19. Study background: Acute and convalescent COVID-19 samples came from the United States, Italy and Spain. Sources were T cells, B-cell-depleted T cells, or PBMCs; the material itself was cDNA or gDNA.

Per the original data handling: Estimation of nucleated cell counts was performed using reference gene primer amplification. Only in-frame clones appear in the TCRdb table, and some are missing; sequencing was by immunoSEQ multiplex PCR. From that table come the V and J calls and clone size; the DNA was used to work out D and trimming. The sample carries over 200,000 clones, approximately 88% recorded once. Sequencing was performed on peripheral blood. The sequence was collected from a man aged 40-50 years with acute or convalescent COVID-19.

The CDR3 DNA follows: TGCGCCAGCAGCCAAGATGGGACCAGGGGTTTCCAGCCCCAGCATTTT. It translates to CASSQDGTRGFQPQHF. The chain combines TRBV4-1 with TRBJ1-5; possible D gene TRBD1, 6 bases. V was cut by 0 bases and J by 7 bases, with 16 bases left in between. In germline, CDR1 is MGHRA, CDR2 YSYEKL. The length of the CDR3 is 16 residues.